This is a list of T cell receptor beta chains from one sample in a study of T-cell memory formation after mild COVID-19. TCRdb reanalysed the 5' RACE reads using MiXCR and keeps one entry per CDR3 protein. Of around 220,000 distinct CDR3 sequences listed, 16% were seen once; the top ten hold 3.5%. The sample taken for sequencing was PBMCs or a T cell subset sorted from them (not recorded which). The receptors come from a man aged 18 to 30 who had mild COVID-19 (a few samples of this study predate the infection). Cell type and time point are not known. CDR3s leave out the opening cysteine and the closing phenylalanine or tryptophan.

J gene: TRBJ2-3; V gene: TRBV5-1; CDR3 protein: ASSPGGGDDTQY
J gene: TRBJ1-1; V gene: TRBV29-1; CDR3 protein: SGASGTGTLVNTEAF
J gene: TRBJ2-3; V gene: TRBV7-9; CDR3 protein: ASSLAGGPGQY
J gene: TRBJ2-4; V gene: TRBV9; CDR3 protein: ASSTSGSGYQDIQY
J gene: TRBJ2-1; V gene: TRBV5-1; CDR3 protein: ASSTLAGVYNEQF
J gene: TRBJ2-5; V gene: TRBV18; CDR3 protein: ASSLGTAETQY
J gene: TRBJ2-1; V gene: TRBV6-5; CDR3 protein: ASSYRRGIGEQF
J gene: TRBJ1-4; V gene: TRBV20-1; CDR3 protein: SAPHKSEGEKLF
J gene: TRBJ2-1; V gene: TRBV28; CDR3 protein: ASRSGLSEQF
J gene: TRBJ2-7; V gene: TRBV28; CDR3 protein: ASRVGNTYEQY
J gene: TRBJ1-2; V gene: TRBV12-3/TRBV12-4; CDR3 protein: ASSLPTAGLPGGYT
J gene: TRBJ2-3; V gene: TRBV12-3/TRBV12-4; CDR3 protein: ASSLGAGTTDTQY